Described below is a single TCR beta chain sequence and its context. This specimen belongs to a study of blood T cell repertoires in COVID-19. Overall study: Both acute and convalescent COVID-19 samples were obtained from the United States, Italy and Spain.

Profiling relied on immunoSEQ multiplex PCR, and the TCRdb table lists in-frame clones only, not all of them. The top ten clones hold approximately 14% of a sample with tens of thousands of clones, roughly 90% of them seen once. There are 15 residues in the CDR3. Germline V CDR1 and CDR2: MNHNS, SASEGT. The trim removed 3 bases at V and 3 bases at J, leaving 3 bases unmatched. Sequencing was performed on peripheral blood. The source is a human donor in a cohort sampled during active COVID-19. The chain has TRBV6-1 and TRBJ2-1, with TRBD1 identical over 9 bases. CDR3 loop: CASSERDRDYNEQFF. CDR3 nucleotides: TGTGCCAGCAGTGAGAGGGACAGGGACTACAATGAGCAGTTCTTC.